The clone carrying this TCR beta chain was observed a single time. The record originates from a study of blood T cell repertoires in COVID-19. Trimming took off 1 base at V and 0 bases at J, with 4 bases between the two ends. This CDR3 is built from 15 residues. CDR1 is SEHNR, CDR2 FQNEAQ, per germline (reference sequence). Shortly before study entry, within 2 weeks, exposed participants had met a COVID-19 case. The protocol was immunoSEQ multiplex PCR, while the TCRdb copy is restricted to in-frame clones and leaves out a portion. This table holds approximately 300,000 clones, 85% found once. The sample comprised PBMCs or T cells enriched from blood (not recorded which). The sequence derives from a woman aged 30 to 39 who had been exposed to COVID-19. The rearrangement links TRBV7-9 to TRBJ2-6; D remains ambiguous. This chain's CDR3 is CASSLDSSGANVLTF. The CDR3, as DNA: TGTGCCAGCAGCTTAGACAGCTCTGGGGCCAACGTCCTGACTTTC.